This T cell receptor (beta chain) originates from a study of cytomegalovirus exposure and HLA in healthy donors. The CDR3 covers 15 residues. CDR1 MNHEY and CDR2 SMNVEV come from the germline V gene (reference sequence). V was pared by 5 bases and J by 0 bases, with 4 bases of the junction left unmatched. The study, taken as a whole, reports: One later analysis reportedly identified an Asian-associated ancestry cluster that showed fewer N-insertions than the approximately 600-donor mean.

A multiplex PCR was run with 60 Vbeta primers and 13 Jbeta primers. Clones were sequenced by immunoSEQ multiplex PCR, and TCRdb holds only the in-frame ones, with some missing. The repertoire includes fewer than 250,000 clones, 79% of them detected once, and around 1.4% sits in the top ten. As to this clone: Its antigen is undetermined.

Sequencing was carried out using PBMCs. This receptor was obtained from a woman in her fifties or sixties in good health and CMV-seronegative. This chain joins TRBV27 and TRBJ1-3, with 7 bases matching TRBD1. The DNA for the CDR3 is TGTGCCAGCAGTCCGGGGACAGCCTCTGGAAACACCATATATTTT. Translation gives CASSPGTASGNTIYF.